The sequence of this T cell receptor beta chain was determined in a study of CD8+ T cells in alopecia areata. In the study overall: Each of the treated patients was given oral tofacitinib, 5 to 10 mg twice daily, for moderate-to-severe alopecia areata.

Points from the study as a whole: Links between baseline CD8+ expansion and response need larger treated cohorts. On tofacitinib, scalp clonality and expanded CD8+ clones among top 100 fell significantly. More clonal than normal scalp was lesional scalp, particularly alopecia totalis/universalis.

The treatment: oral pan-JAK inhibitor, 5-10 mg twice daily. RNA was isolated and reverse transcribed to cDNA, the sequencing template. Sequencing was performed with immunoSEQ multiplex PCR; in TCRdb, only in-frame clones are kept and a portion is missing. There are 150,000 to 200,000 clones in the sample; roughly 61% occur only once, and roughly an eighth lies in the top ten. With regard to this clone: The antigen is undetermined.

The CDR3 loop spans 11 amino acids. Germline V gene sequence: CDR1 DFQATT, CDR2 SNEGSKA (reference sequence). Trimming took off 3 bases at V and 9 bases at J, with 9 bases between the two ends. The rearrangement uses TRBV20-1 and TRBJ2-1; D remains ambiguous. The TCR was taken from a human donor with alopecia areata. This material consisted of CD8+ T cells sorted from blood, taken at week 24, from a patient treated with tofacitinib. CDR3 in DNA: TGCAGTGCTAGTATGGTAACTGAGCAGTTCTTC. It encodes CSASMVTEQFF.